This TCR beta chain was captured in a study of blood T cell repertoires in COVID-19. Study-level information: Spain, Italy and the United States supplied samples that represented acute and convalescent COVID-19.

As originally analysed: Quantification of nucleated cells was approximated via reference gene primer amplification. Clones were sequenced by immunoSEQ multiplex PCR, and TCRdb holds only the in-frame ones, with some missing. For V, J and clone size, that table is used; D and trimming come from the DNA. The data hold hundreds of thousands of clones, with 85% observed a single time. This study enrolled people aged roughly 18 to 100 from about two dozen US geographic areas. The CDR3 has 13 residues. Germline CDR1 reads SGHRS; CDR2 reads YFSETQ. The V gene lost 2 bases and the J gene lost 5 bases, with 11 bases spanning the gap.

J is TRBJ2-7 and V is TRBV5-1, with D perhaps TRBD1 (5 bases). The TCR sequence derives from a woman in her 50s with acute COVID-19. Sequenced input: PBMCs or T cells enriched from blood (not recorded which). The CDR3 nucleotides read TGCGCCAGCAGCTTCCAGGACATCGACGAGCAGTACTTC. Its translation is CASSFQDIDEQYF.